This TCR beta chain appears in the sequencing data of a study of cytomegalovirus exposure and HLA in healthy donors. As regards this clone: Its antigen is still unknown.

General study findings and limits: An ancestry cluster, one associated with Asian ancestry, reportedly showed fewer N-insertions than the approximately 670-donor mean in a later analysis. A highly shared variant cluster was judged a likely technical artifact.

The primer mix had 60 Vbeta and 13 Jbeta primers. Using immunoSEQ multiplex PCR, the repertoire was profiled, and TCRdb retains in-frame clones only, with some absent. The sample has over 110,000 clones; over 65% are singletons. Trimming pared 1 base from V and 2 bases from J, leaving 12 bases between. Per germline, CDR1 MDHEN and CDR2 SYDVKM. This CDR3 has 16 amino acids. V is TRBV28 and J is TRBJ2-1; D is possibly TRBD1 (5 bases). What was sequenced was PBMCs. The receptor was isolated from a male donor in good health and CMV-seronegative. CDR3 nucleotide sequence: TGTGCCAGCAGTTTATCCCTCCAGGGCCCCTACAATGAGCAGTTCTTC. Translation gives CASSLSLQGPYNEQFF.